This TCR beta chain stems from a study of breast tumors, draining lymph nodes, adjacent tissues. Germline V lookup: CDR1 GTSNPN, CDR2 SVGIG (reference sequence). V was pared by 4 bases and J by 3 bases, with 10 bases between. CDR3 length: 13 amino acids. TCRdb recomputed calls from the multiplex PCR reads with MiXCR, one row per CDR3 protein. The top ten hold under 3% of the sample, which has about 130,000 distinct CDR3 sequences, 20% to 25% seen once. Study-level points and caveats: Tumor and nontumor repertoires were significantly more similar in luminal-like than in basal-like breast cancer. Compared with lymph nodes, tumors were less diverse; compared with nontumor tissue, more.

This clonotype was observed many times. Its antigen is not identified. Axillary draining lymph nodes of breast cancer patients supplied the node samples. Sequenced material: axillary lymph node tissue. This TCR derives from a female donor with breast cancer. Some clones in this sample may be carry-over from other donors' samples. The J gene is TRBJ1-5, the V gene TRBV30; no clear D. The CDR3 DNA follows: TGTGCCTGGAATGCGAGGTTCAATCAGCCCCAGCATTTT. It codes for CAWNARFNQPQHF.